This TCR beta chain was profiled in a study of cytomegalovirus exposure and HLA in healthy donors. The study, taken as a whole, reports: Under in vitro conditions, a few CMV-associated chains were confirmed as specific for CMV antigens.

Details on this clone: Its specificity is not known.

The CDR3 has 15 residues. The germline V gene encodes CDR1 SGHVS and CDR2 FQNEAQ. V was clipped by 2 bases and J by 5 bases; unmatched bases: 5. Libraries were prepared by immunoSEQ multiplex PCR; TCRdb keeps only in-frame clonotypes and omits some of them. The sample holds 100,000 to 120,000 clones; approximately 87% are singletons and the top ten take approximately 1.5%. The TCR sequence derives from a woman in her twenties or thirties in good health and CMV-seropositive. The chain carries TRBV7-8 and TRBJ2-1; TRBD2 agrees at 8 bases. Material for sequencing was PBMCs. CDR3 in DNA: TGTGCCAGCAGCTTAAGTAGCGGGGCCCACAATGAGCAGTTCTTC. This encodes CASSLSSGAHNEQFF.